These 29 T cell receptor beta chains share one sample of origin, sequenced in a study of tissue T cells after allogeneic stem cell transplantation. This table comes from immunoSEQ multiplex PCR, and its TCRdb copy is limited to in-frame clones, with some not included. The sample yields some 6,600 clones, approximately 50% seen once. Time point specified: mouse harvest day 7 after allogeneic transplant. Each mouse received 10^7 T-cell-depleted marrow cells plus 10^6 splenic CD5+ T cells by tail vein. Sequencing input: gut tissue. Source of these receptors: a female BALB/c mouse given C57BL/6 T cells with graft-versus-host disease after an allogeneic hematopoietic cell transplant.

A word on this clone: Mouse gene names apply. The CDR3 end lies 1 residue beyond the end of the read and is filled in from the germline J gene. The chain is built from TRBV23 and TRBJ2-5; TRBD1, as called in the table, went unchecked against the DNA. Germline CDR1 reads KGHTA; CDR2 reads FQNQQP. The CDR3 is 15 amino acids. The CDR3 region is CSSSQKSGGQDTQYF. The DNA read from the CDR3 is TGCTCCAGCAGTCAAAAGTCAGGGGGGCAAGACACCCAGTAC.

Comments on this clone: The gene names here belong to mouse. The read comes to an end 1 residue before the CDR3 does, leaving the germline J gene to fill in the end. The chain recombines TRBV26 with TRBJ2-3; no reliable D call. The V and J ends lost 4 bases and 0 bases respectively, with 8 bases between them. The CDR3 consists of 14 residues. The germline gives CDR1 KGHPV, CDR2 FQNQEV (reference sequence). The covered CDR3 bases are TGTGCCAGCAGTCCCCATATTAGTGCAGAAACGCTGTAT. Translation: CASSPHISAETLY. The full CDR3 reads CASSPHISAETLYF.

By its share, this clone is medium-sized. Gene names refer to mouse genes. This CDR3 reads CASSLHRGEQYF. The part of the CDR3 DNA that was read is TGTGCCAGCAGTCTCCACAGGGGTGAACAGTAC. V usage is TRBV26 and J usage is TRBJ2-7; the match to TRBD1 covers 7 bases. The read gets to within 1 residue of the CDR3 end, and the germline J gene fills in the rest. The CDR3 covers 12 residues. CDR1 and CDR2 from the germline V gene are KGHPV and FQNQEV (reference sequence). Unmatched junction bases numbered 2, after V lost 3 bases and J lost 6 bases.

Concerning this clone itself: Mouse germline and gene names are used. Coverage ceases 1 residue before the CDR3 finishes, and the germline J gene fills in the end. The chain is built from TRBV12-1 and TRBJ2-2; maybe TRBD1 (5 bases). Per germline, CDR1 SGHSN and CDR2 HYEKVE. The CDR3 length is 15 residues. Trimming took off 2 bases at V and 4 bases at J, with 13 bases between the two ends. CDR3 in amino acids: CASSPSGRGTGQLYF. The sequenced CDR3 bases are TGTGCCAGCTCTCCTTCAGGGAGGGGCACCGGGCAGCTCTAC.

Concerning this clone: Here the gene names and germline are mouse. The sequence runs out 1 residue before the end of the CDR3; the remainder is reconstructed from the germline J gene. V is TRBV13-2 and J is TRBJ1-2; 7 bases match TRBD1. V trimming: 0 bases; J trimming: 0 bases; junction bases outside the gene matches: 2. Per the germline V gene, CDR1 is NNHNN and CDR2 is SYGAGS (reference sequence). This CDR3 spans 15 amino acids. The CDR3 sequence is CASGDGGGANSDYTF. CDR3 DNA, as far as it was read: TGTGCCAGCGGTGATGGAGGGGGCGCAAACTCCGACTACACC.

Notes on this clone: Gene names are mouse gene names. The read stops 1 residue short of the end of the CDR3; the missing end is completed from the germline J gene. The chain carries TRBV26 and TRBJ1-1; unclear D gene. V gave up 6 bases and J gave up 1 base, with 6 bases separating them. This CDR3 has 12 amino acids. Per germline, CDR1 KGHPV and CDR2 FQNQEV (reference sequence). The part of the CDR3 DNA that was read is TGTGCCAGCAGCCAACAAAACACAGAAGTCTTC. This codes for CASSQQNTEVF. In full, the CDR3 is CASSQQNTEVFF. The full variable domain, completed using reference TRBV26 and TRBJ1-1, is NSKVIQTPRYLVKGQGQKAKMRCIPEKGHPVVFWYQQNKNNEFKFLINFQNQEVLQQIDMTEKRFSAECPSNSPCSLEIQSSEAGDSALYLCASSQQNTEVFFGKGTRLTVV.

This clone was detected a few times. Any gene name here is a mouse gene name. The read stops 1 residue short of the end of the CDR3; the missing end is completed from the germline J gene. The chain is built from TRBV20 and TRBJ1-5; tentative D call: TRBD1 (5 bases). The CDR3 spans 13 residues. Germline-derived CDR1 and CDR2 are GFQATS and STVNSAI. Trimming shortened V by 4 bases and J by 4 bases, and 11 bases separated the two germline ends. Here the CDR3 reads CGATGTVNQAPLF. The sequenced part of the CDR3 DNA is TGTGGTGCTACTGGGACCGTTAACCAGGCTCCGCTT.

As for this clone: Mouse names are used for the genes. Read coverage stops 1 residue before the CDR3 terminus; the germline J gene supplies the remainder. This sequence joins TRBV5 and TRBJ2-5; D is perhaps TRBD1 (6 bases). Germline V gene lookup returns CDR1 LGHNA and CDR2 YNLKQL (reference sequence). The CDR3 contains 14 residues. The germline V and J ends were trimmed by 1 base and 6 bases, with 11 bases remaining between them. The CDR3 loop reads CASSQARGRDTQYF. CDR3 bases read: TGTGCCAGCAGCCAAGCCAGGGGCCGGGACACCCAGTAC.

A remark on this clone: All gene names here are mouse names. The CDR3 end falls 1 residue outside the read, so it is completed with the germline J gene. The rearrangement joins TRBV13-2 to TRBJ2-2, with D possibly being TRBD1 (6 bases). Trimming removed 3 bases at V and 6 bases at J, with 9 bases between. This CDR3 region has 13 residues. CDR1 and CDR2 (germline): NNHNN, SYGAGS (reference sequence). The chain's CDR3 is CASGVRGPGQLYF. The sequenced part of the CDR3 DNA is TGTGCCAGCGGTGTCAGGGGCCCCGGGCAGCTCTAC.

About this clone itself: Gene labels here are mouse ones. The read stops 1 residue short of the end of the CDR3; the missing end is completed from the germline J gene. The chain employs TRBV3 and TRBJ2-4; D gene ambiguous. V lost 5 bases and J lost 0, with 12 bases in between. The germline V gene encodes CDR1 SNHLY and CDR2 FYNGKV (reference sequence). The CDR3 extends over 15 amino acids. The CDR3 bases that were read are TGTGCCAGCAGCCCCCGCTTTACTAGTCAAAACACCTTGTAC. Translation gives CASSPRFTSQNTLY. In full, the CDR3 reads CASSPRFTSQNTLYF.

A note on this clone: Gene names and germline refer to mouse. CDR3 DNA (partial): TGTGCCAGCAGCCAAGAAGGCTGGGGGGAGGAACAGTAC. It specifies CASSQEGWGEEQY. The whole CDR3 protein is CASSQEGWGEEQYF. The V call is TRBV5, the J call TRBJ2-7, with 8 bases matching TRBD2. The observed sequence ends 1 residue before the CDR3 terminus, with the missing tail filled in from the germline J gene. The CDR3 is 14 amino acids. The germline CDR1 and CDR2 sequences are LGHNA and YNLKQL (reference sequence). The V gene end was trimmed by 0 bases and the J gene end by 7 bases; junction bases not matched to a gene: 5.

Regarding this clone: Gene names are the mouse ones. The read falls 1 residue short of the CDR3 end, and the missing part is taken from the germline J gene. This chain joins TRBV26 and TRBJ2-5; 9 bases map to TRBD1. V gave up 2 bases and J gave up 3 bases; unmatched junction bases: 0. The CDR3 totals 14 residues. In germline, CDR1 is KGHPV, CDR2 FQNQEV (reference sequence). The CDR3 sequence is CASSLGQGQDTQYF. CDR3 bases read: TGTGCCAGCAGTCTGGGACAGGGGCAAGACACCCAGTAC.

This clone has only one observation. Gene names are mouse gene names. The read halts 1 residue ahead of the CDR3 end, with the missing end drawn from the germline J gene. This chain uses TRBV15 with TRBJ1-4; D uncertain. The V gene's germline CDR1 is SGHND and CDR2 FRSKSL. The germline V and J ends were trimmed by 1 base and 1 base, with 7 bases remaining between them. The CDR3 runs 15 residues. CDR3 protein: CASSLGQSSNERLFF. The covered CDR3 bases are TGTGCCAGCAGTTTAGGACAATCTTCCAACGAAAGATTATTT.

Remarks on this clone: Genes here carry mouse names. The sequence runs out 1 residue before the end of the CDR3; the remainder is reconstructed from the germline J gene. The chain recombines TRBV26 with TRBJ2-1; TRBD1 aligns across 8 bases. V trimming: 2 bases; J trimming: 0 bases; junction bases outside the gene matches: 0. This CDR3 region has 15 residues. Per germline, CDR1 KGHPV and CDR2 FQNQEV (reference sequence). CDR3 bases read: TGTGCCAGCAGTCTGGACAGGGGTAACTATGCTGAGCAGTTC. It specifies CASSLDRGNYAEQF. The full-length CDR3 reads as CASSLDRGNYAEQFF.

A remark on this clone: Germline and genes here are mouse. The read is 1 residue too short to cover the CDR3 end, so that end is filled in from the germline J gene. The gene calls are TRBV23 and TRBJ1-2; the D call TRBD1 from the table was never checked on the DNA. This CDR3 region has 15 residues. The germline V gene has CDR1 KGHTA and CDR2 FQNQQP. The CDR3 protein is CSSSQSKQENSDYTF. CDR3 DNA (partial): TGCTCCAGCAGTCAATCAAAACAGGAGAACTCCGACTACACC. The variable domain in full, completed from reference TRBV23 and TRBJ1-2, reads DAAVTQKPRYLIKMKGQEAEMKCIPEKGHTAVFWYQQKQSKELKFLIYFQNQQPLDQIDMVKERFSAVCPSSSLCSLGIRTCEAEDSALYLCSSSQSKQENSDYTFGSGTRLLVI.

As regards this clone: The gene symbols are mouse symbols. From the germline J gene comes the end of the CDR3, since the read stops 1 residue before it. The V gene is TRBV20, the J gene TRBJ2-5, with 8 bases aligning to TRBD2. The CDR3 is 12 residues long. CDR1 and CDR2 from the germline V gene are GFQATS and STVNSAI. V dropped 0 bases and J dropped 8; count of bases not matched to a gene: 1. The CDR3: CGARDTGGTQYF. The sequenced CDR3 bases are TGTGGTGCTAGGGACACTGGGGGCACCCAGTAC.

In regard to this clone: The gene symbols are mouse symbols. The read terminates 1 residue ahead of where the CDR3 ends, so the germline J gene completes it. V gene TRBV15 combines with J gene TRBJ2-1; no reliable D call. CDR1 and CDR2 from the germline V gene are SGHND and FRSKSL. This CDR3 is 11 amino acids long. V dropped 2 bases and J dropped 6 bases, with 2 bases sitting between them. The DNA read from the CDR3 is TGTGCCAGCAGTTTAAGTGCTGAGCAGTTC. Protein product: CASSLSAEQF. In full, the CDR3 is CASSLSAEQFF.

Turning to this clone: Gene names denote mouse genes. The covered CDR3 bases are TGTGCCAGCTCGCGGGACTGGGGGGGGCGCGCAGAAACGCTGTAT. Translated: CASSRDWGGRAETLY. The entire CDR3 protein is CASSRDWGGRAETLYF. This rearrangement joins TRBV12-1 to TRBJ2-3; TRBD2 aligns across 13 bases. The sequenced fragment ends 1 residue before the CDR3 boundary, so the rest is inferred from the germline J gene. Germline-derived CDR1 and CDR2 are SGHSN and HYEKVE. This CDR3 is built from 16 residues. Trimming at V came to 4 bases and at J to 3 bases, leaving 6 bases not matched to a gene.

This clone occurred a few times. Gene names and germline match the mouse. The read falls 1 residue short of the CDR3 end, and the missing part is taken from the germline J gene. V usage is TRBV19 and J usage is TRBJ1-6; 8 positions match TRBD1. TRBJ1-6 has ORF status, its function being uncertain. Germline CDR1 is FNHDT and CDR2 is SITEND (reference sequence). V shed 5 bases and J 3 bases; nucleotides not matched to a gene: 4. The CDR3 runs to 15 residues. The sequenced CDR3 bases are TGTGCCAGCAGCCCCGGACAGGGCTATAATTCGCCCCTCTAC. Residues: CASSPGQGYNSPLY. From start to end, the CDR3 is CASSPGQGYNSPLYF.

This clone is classed as large. Gene names refer to mouse genes. The missing CDR3 end, 1 residue past where the read stops, is filled in from the germline J gene. The chain links TRBV14 to TRBJ2-7, with 8 bases aligning to TRBD2. V shed 2 bases and J 4 bases; nucleotides not matched to a gene: 2. The CDR3 covers 13 residues. CDR1 and CDR2 (germline): SGHDT, FRDEAV. CDR3 protein: CASSFTGGYEQYF. The sequenced part of the CDR3 DNA is TGTGCCAGCAGTTTTACTGGGGGTTATGAACAGTAC.

On this clone itself: Genes and germline come from the mouse. The read comes to an end 1 residue before the CDR3 does, leaving the germline J gene to fill in the end. The chain combines TRBV29 with TRBJ2-4, with TRBD1 as a possible D gene (6 bases). CDR3 length equals 13 residues. The ends were cut back, 6 bases at V and 4 bases at J, with 11 bases in the middle. The germline V gene encodes CDR1 MSHET and CDR2 SYDVDS. CDR3 region: CASSSGTKNTLYF. The sequenced part of the CDR3 DNA is TGTGCTAGCAGCTCCGGGACAAAAAACACCTTGTAC.

By its share, this clone is medium-sized (0.01 to 0.1%). Genes and germline are mouse. The CDR3 goes on 1 residue after the read ends, and that part is filled in from the germline J gene. This sequence joins TRBV3 and TRBJ2-7; D gene uncertain. This CDR3 comprises 13 residues. Deletions cut 0 bases from V and 4 bases from J, with 7 bases between. Germline values: CDR1 SNHLY, CDR2 FYNGKV (reference sequence). Partial CDR3 DNA: TGTGCCAGCAGCTTAGCGCCACAATATGAACAGTAC. This codes for CASSLAPQYEQY. The full-length CDR3 reads as CASSLAPQYEQYF. Combining the CDR3 with reference TRBV3 and TRBJ2-7 gives the whole variable domain GPKVLQIPSHQIIDMGQMVTLNCDPVSNHLYFYWYKQILGQQMEFLVNFYNGKVMEKSKLFKDQFSVERPDGSYFTLKIQPTALEDSAVYFCASSLAPQYEQYFGPGTRLTVL.

This clone has only a few counts. Mouse germline and gene names are used. The read gets to within 1 residue of the CDR3 end, and the germline J gene fills in the rest. V gene TRBV26 combines with J gene TRBJ2-5; tentative D call: TRBD1 (6 bases). Germline CDR1 reads KGHPV; CDR2 reads FQNQEV (reference sequence). The CDR3 totals 12 residues. V lost 6 bases and J 6 bases, leaving 10 bases between the germline ends. CDR3: CASRADRDTQYF. Partial CDR3 DNA: TGTGCCAGCAGGGCAGACAGGGACACCCAGTAC.

This clone was detected only a few times. These gene names are mouse names. The CDR3 goes on 1 residue after the read ends, and that part is filled in from the germline J gene. The genes are TRBV29 and TRBJ2-4, with D maybe TRBD2 (5 bases). The CDR3 runs 12 residues. Deletions cut 3 bases from V and 4 bases from J, with 5 bases between. The germline gives CDR1 MSHET, CDR2 SYDVDS. The chain's CDR3 is CASSFGENTLYF. Incomplete CDR3 DNA: TGTGCTAGCAGTTTTGGGGAAAACACCTTGTAC.

As concerns this clone: The gene names here belong to mouse. The CDR3 extends 1 residue past the end of the read, so its final part is completed from the germline J gene. J is TRBJ2-7 and V is TRBV26; possibly TRBD1 for D (6 bases). CDR1 and CDR2 from the germline V gene are KGHPV and FQNQEV (reference sequence). The V end lost 0 bases, the J end lost 4 bases, and 10 bases lay between the germline ends. This CDR3 region has 14 residues. The sequenced part of the CDR3 DNA is TGTGCCAGCAGTCTGTCGGGACAACTATATGAACAGTAC. It is translated as CASSLSGQLYEQY. The full CDR3 sequence reads CASSLSGQLYEQYF.

As concerns this clone: Gene names denote mouse genes. The read falls 1 residue short of the CDR3 end, and the missing part is taken from the germline J gene. This rearrangement joins TRBV26 to TRBJ1-2; a weak D match, TRBD1 (6 bases). Germline CDR1 reads KGHPV; CDR2 reads FQNQEV (reference sequence). The germline V and J ends were trimmed by 4 bases and 1 base, with 7 bases remaining between them. The CDR3 is 13 amino acids. The CDR3 bases that were read are TGTGCCAGCAGTCGGGACATAAACTCCGACTACACC. Encoded protein: CASSRDINSDYT. The whole CDR3 protein reads CASSRDINSDYTF.

Concerning this clone: Mouse gene names apply. The CDR3 extends 1 residue past the end of the read, so its final part is completed from the germline J gene. V gene TRBV26 combines with J gene TRBJ1-4; 12 bases map to TRBD1. The V and J ends lost 4 bases and 8 bases, in that order; junction bases with no gene match: 5. Germline CDR1 KGHPV, CDR2 FQNQEV (reference sequence). CDR3 length equals 15 residues. The sequenced CDR3 bases are TGTGCCAGCAGTCCTCCGGGACAGGGGGCGGAAAGATTATTT. This sequence encodes CASSPPGQGAERLF. The CDR3 in full is CASSPPGQGAERLFF.

In regard to this clone: Genes and germline are mouse. The CDR3 end is not reached by the read, which stops 1 residue before it; the germline J gene fills it in. The chain combines TRBV5 with TRBJ2-5; 10 nucleotides align to TRBD1. Trimming took 3 bases from V and 5 from J; bases not matched to a gene: 5. The CDR3 has 15 residues. CDR1 is LGHNA and CDR2 is YNLKQL in the germline V gene (reference sequence). CDR3 bases read: TGTGCCAGCAGCCACCCGGGACAGGGGAGAGACACCCAGTAC. Translating it yields CASSHPGQGRDTQY. The complete CDR3 reads CASSHPGQGRDTQYF.

With respect to this clone: Genes and germline come from the mouse. The sequenced fragment ends 1 residue before the CDR3 boundary, so the rest is inferred from the germline J gene. The V and J genes are TRBV3 and TRBJ2-1; D perhaps matches TRBD1 (6 bases). V was clipped by 1 base and J by 1 base, with 8 bases between them. Germline-derived CDR1 and CDR2 are SNHLY and FYNGKV (reference sequence). The CDR3 covers 15 residues. CDR3 amino acids: CASSLVTGNYAEQFF. The CDR3 DNA, read in part, is TGTGCCAGCAGCTTAGTCACAGGGAACTATGCTGAGCAGTTC.